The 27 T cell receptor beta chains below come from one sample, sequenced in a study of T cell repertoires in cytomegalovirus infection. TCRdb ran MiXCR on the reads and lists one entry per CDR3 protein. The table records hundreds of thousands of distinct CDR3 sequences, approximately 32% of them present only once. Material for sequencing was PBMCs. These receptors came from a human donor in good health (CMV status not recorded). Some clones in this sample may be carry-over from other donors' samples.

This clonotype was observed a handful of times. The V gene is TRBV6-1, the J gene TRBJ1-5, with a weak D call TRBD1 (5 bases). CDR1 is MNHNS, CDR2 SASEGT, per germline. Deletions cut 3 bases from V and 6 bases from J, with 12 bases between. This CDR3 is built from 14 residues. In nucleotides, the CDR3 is TGTGCCAGCAGTGATCGGCAGGGCGGTCAGCCCCAGCATTTT. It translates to CASSDRQGGQPQHF.

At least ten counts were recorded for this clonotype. CDR3 nucleotides: TGTGCCAGCAGCCAGGACAGGGACCAGCCCCAGCATTTT. Translated: CASSQDRDQPQHF. The rearrangement joins TRBV4-2 to TRBJ1-5, with TRBD1 identical over 8 bases. Germline V gene sequence: CDR1 LGHNA, CDR2 YNFKEQ. V gave up 3 bases and J gave up 7 bases; unmatched junction bases: 2. The CDR3 is 13 residues long.

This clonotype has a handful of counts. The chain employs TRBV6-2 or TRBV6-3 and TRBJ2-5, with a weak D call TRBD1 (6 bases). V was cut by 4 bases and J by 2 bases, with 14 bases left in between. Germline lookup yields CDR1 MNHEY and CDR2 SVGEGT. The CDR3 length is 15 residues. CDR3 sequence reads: CASSSSDSVQETQYF. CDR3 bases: TGTGCCAGCAGTTCATCGGACAGCGTACAAGAGACCCAGTACTTC.

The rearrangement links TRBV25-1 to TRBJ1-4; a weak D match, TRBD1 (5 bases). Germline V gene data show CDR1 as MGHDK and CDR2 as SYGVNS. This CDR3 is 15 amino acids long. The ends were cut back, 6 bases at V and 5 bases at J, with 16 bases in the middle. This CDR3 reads CASSRSGARNEKLFF. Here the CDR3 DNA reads TGTGCCAGCAGCAGGTCCGGGGCACGGAATGAAAAACTGTTTTTT.

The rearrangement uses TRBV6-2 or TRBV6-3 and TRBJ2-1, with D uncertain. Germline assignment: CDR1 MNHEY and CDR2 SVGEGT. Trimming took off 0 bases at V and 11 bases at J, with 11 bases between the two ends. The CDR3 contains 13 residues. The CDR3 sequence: CASSYSKEPQQFF. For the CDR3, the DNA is TGTGCCAGCAGTTACTCGAAGGAACCCCAGCAGTTCTTC.

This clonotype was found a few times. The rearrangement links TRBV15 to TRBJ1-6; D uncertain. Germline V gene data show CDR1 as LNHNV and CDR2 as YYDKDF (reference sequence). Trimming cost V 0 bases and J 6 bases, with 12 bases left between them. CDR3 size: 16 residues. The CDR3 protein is CATSRDGRSGNSPLHF. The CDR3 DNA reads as TGTGCCACCAGCAGAGATGGAAGATCGGGTAATTCACCCCTCCACTTT.

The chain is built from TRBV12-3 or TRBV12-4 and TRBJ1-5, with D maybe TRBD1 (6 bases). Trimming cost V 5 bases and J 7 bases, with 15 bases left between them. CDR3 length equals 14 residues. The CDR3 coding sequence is TGTGCCAGCAGTCGTCCCGGGACAACGCAGCCCCAGCATTTT. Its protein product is CASSRPGTTQPQHF.

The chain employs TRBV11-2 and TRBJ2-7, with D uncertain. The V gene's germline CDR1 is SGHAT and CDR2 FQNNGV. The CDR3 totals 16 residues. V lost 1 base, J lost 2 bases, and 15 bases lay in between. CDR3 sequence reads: CASSLAPVGTAYEQYF. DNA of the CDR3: TGTGCCAGCAGCTTAGCTCCGGTGGGCACCGCCTACGAGCAGTACTTC.

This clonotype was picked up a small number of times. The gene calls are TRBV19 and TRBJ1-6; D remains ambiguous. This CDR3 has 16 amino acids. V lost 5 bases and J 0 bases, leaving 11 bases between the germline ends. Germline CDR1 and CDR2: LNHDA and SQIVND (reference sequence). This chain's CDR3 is CASSATVSSYNSPLHF. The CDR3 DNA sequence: TGTGCCAGTAGTGCGACCGTGAGCTCCTATAATTCACCCCTCCACTTT.

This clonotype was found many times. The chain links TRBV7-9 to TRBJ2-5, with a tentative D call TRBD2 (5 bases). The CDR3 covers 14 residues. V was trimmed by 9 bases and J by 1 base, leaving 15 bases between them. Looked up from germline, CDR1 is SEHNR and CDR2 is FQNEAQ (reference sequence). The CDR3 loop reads CASRGPGFQETQYF. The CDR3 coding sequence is TGTGCCAGTAGAGGGCCGGGGTTCCAAGAGACCCAGTACTTC.

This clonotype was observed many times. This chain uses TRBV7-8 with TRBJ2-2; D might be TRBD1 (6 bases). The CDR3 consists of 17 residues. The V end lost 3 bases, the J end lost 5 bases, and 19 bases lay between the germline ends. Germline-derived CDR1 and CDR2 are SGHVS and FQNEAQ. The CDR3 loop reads CASSFLAGTTGTGELFF. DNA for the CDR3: TGTGCCAGCAGCTTTTTGGCCGGGACAACAGGGACCGGGGAGCTGTTTTTT.

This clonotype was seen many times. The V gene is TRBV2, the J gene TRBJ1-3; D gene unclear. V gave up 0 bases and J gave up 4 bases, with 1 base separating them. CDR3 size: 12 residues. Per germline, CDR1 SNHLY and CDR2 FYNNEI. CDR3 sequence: CASSEAGNTIYF. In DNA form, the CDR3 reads TGTGCCAGCAGTGAAGCGGGAAACACCATATATTTT.

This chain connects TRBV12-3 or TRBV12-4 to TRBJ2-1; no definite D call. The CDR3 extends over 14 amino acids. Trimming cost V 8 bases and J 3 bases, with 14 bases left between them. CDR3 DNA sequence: TGTGCCAGCCGCCCGTCTCGCGTCTACAATGAGCAGTTCTTC. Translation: CASRPSRVYNEQFF.

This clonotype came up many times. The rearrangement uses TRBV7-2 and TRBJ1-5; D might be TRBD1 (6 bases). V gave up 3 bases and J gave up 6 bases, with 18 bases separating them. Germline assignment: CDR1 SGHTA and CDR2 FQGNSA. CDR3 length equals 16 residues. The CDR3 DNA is TGTGCCAGCAGCTTTGGGGGCCAGGGTCCCGGTCAGCCCCAGCATTTT. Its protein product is CASSFGGQGPGQPQHF.

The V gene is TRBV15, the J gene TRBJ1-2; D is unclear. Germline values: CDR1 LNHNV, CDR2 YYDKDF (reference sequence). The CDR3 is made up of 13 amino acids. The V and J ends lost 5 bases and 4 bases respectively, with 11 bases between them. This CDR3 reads CATSGRTIYGYTF. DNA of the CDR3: TGTGCCACCAGCGGCAGAACCATCTATGGCTACACCTTC.

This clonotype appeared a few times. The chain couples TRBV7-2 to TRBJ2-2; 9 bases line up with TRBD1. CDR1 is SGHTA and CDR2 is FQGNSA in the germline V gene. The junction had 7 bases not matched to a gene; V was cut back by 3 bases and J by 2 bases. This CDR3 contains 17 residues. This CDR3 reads CASSFPRDRENTGELFF. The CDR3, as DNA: TGTGCCAGCAGCTTCCCCCGGGACAGGGAAAACACCGGGGAGCTGTTTTTT. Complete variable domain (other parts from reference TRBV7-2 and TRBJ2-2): GAGVSQSPSNKVTEKGKDVELRCDPISGHTALYWYRQSLGQGLEFLIYFQGNSAPDKSGLPSDRFSAERTGGSVSTLTIQRTQQEDSAVYLCASSFPRDRENTGELFFGEGSRLTVL.

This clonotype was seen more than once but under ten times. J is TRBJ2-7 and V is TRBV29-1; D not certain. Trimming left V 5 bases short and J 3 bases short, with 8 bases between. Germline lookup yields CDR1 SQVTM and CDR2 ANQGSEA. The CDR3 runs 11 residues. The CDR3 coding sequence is TGCAGCGTTCAGTCCCACTACGAGCAGTACTTC. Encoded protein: CSVQSHYEQYF.

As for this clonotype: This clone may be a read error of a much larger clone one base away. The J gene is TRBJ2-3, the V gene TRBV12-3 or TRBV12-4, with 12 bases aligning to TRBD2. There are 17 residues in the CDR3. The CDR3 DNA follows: TGTTCCAGCAGTCTCCGACTAGCGGGGGTTAACACAGATACGCAGTATTTT. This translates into CSSSLRLAGVNTDTQYF.

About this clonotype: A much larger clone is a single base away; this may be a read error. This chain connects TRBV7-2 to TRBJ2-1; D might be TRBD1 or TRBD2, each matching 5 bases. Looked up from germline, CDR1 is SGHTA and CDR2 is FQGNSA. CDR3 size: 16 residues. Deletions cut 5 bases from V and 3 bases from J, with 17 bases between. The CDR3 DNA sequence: TGTGCCAGCAGCCGCCCCCCGGGACGGGGCTACAATGAGCAGTTCTTC. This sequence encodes CASSRPPGRGYNEQFF. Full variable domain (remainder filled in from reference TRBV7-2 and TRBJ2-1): GAGVSQSPSNKVTEKGKDVELRCDPISGHTALYWYRQSLGQGLEFLIYFQGNSAPDKSGLPSDRFSAERTGGSVSTLTIQRTQQEDSAVYLCASSRPPGRGYNEQFFGPGTRLTVL.

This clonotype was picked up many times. CDR3 DNA sequence: TGTGCCAGCAGTTCCCCCCGGTTTATTACGCAGTATTTT. This codes for CASSSPRFITQYF. The chain couples TRBV28 to TRBJ2-3; D unresolved. Germline CDR1 is MDHEN and CDR2 is SYDVKM. CDR3 length equals 13 residues. V lost 4 bases to trimming and J lost 8 bases, with 13 bases between them.

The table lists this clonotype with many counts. The CDR3 sequence: CASSPGQGRPEAFF. The CDR3 DNA follows: TGTGCCAGCAGCCCGGGACAGGGGCGCCCCGAAGCTTTCTTT. The chain is built from TRBV28 and TRBJ1-1, with 10 bases that match TRBD1. The trim removed 6 bases at V and 8 bases at J, leaving 9 bases unmatched. Germline values: CDR1 MDHEN, CDR2 SYDVKM. CDR3 length equals 14 residues. Based on the CDR3 plus reference TRBV28 and TRBJ1-1, the full variable domain is DVKVTQSSRYLVKRTGEKVFLECVQDMDHENMFWYRQDPGLGLRLIYFSYDVKMKEKGDIPEGYSVSREKKERFSLILESASTNQTSMYLCASSPGQGRPEAFFGQGTRLTVV.

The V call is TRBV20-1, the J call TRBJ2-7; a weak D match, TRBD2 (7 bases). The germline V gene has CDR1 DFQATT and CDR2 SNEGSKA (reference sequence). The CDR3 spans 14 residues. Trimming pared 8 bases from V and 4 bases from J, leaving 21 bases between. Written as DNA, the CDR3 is TGCAGTTCTGGGCACGGGGGGCTTCAATACGAGCAGTACTTC. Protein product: CSSGHGGLQYEQYF.

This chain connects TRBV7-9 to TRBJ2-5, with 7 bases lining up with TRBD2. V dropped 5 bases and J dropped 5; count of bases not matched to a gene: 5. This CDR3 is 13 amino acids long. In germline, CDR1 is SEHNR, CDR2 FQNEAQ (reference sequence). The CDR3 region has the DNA TGTGCCAGCAGCCCTAGCGGTAGGGAGACCCAGTACTTC. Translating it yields CASSPSGRETQYF.

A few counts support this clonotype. The DNA of the CDR3 is TGTGCCATCAGTGGGGGGACAGGGGTAGAGCAGTACTTC. Its translation: CAISGGTGVEQYF. The J gene is TRBJ2-7, the V gene TRBV10-3; 10 bases map to TRBD1. The germline CDR1 and CDR2 sequences are ENHRY and SYGVKD. This CDR3 region has 13 residues. The V and J ends lost 4 bases and 7 bases, in that order; junction bases with no gene match: 4.

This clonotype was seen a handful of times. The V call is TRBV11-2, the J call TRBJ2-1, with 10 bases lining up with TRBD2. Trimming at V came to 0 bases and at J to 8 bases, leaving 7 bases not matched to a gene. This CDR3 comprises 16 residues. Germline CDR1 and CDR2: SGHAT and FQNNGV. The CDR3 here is CASSLERTSGVDEQFF. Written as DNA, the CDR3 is TGTGCCAGCAGCTTAGAGCGGACTAGCGGAGTCGATGAGCAGTTCTTC.

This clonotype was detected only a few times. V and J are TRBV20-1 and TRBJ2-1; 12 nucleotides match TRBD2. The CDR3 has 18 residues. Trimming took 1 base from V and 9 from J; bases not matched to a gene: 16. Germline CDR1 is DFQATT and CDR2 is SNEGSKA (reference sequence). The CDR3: CSARARRGLAGGLGEQFF. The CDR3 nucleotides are TGCAGTGCTAGAGCCAGGCGGGGCCTAGCGGGGGGGCTTGGTGAGCAGTTCTTC.

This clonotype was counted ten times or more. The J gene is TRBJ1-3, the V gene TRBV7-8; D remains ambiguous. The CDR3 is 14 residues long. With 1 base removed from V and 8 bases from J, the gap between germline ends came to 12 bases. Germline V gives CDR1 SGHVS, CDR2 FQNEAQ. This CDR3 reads CASSLGGSRDTIYF. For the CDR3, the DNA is TGTGCCAGCAGCTTAGGCGGGAGCCGAGACACCATATATTTT.